This T cell receptor (beta chain) was documented in a study of cytomegalovirus exposure and HLA in healthy donors. Study observations and caveats: Through in vitro validation, a few CMV-associated chains were shown to be specific for CMV antigens. Many donors shared some public TCRs, even though most TCR sequences were rare.

Trimming shortened V by 5 bases and J by 9 bases, and 14 bases separated the two germline ends. Germline V gene sequence: CDR1 PRHDT, CDR2 FYEKMQ (reference sequence). The length of the CDR3 is 13 residues. As for this clone: Its cognate antigen is unknown.

The PCR was carried out with 60 Vbeta primers and 13 Jbeta primers. Repertoires were generated with immunoSEQ multiplex PCR, while TCRdb's copy carries only in-frame clones and drops some. This sample has 95,000 to 110,000 clones, with more than 75% found just once. The gene calls are TRBV13 and TRBJ2-1, with D possibly matching TRBD1 (6 bases). Sequenced sample: PBMCs. This sequence was found in a woman aged 40-49 years in good health and CMV-seronegative. CDR3 bases: TGTGCCAGCAGCACTGACAGGACCGGTGAGCAGTTCTTC. It translates to CASSTDRTGEQFF.